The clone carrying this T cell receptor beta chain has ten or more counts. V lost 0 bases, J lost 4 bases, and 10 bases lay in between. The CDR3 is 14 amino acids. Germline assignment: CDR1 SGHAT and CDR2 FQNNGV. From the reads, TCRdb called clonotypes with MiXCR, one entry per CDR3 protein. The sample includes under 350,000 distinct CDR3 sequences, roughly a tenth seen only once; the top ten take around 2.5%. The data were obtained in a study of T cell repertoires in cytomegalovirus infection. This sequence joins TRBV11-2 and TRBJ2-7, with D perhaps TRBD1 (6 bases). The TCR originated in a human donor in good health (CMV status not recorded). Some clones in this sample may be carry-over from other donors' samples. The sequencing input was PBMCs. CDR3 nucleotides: TGTGCCAGCAGCTTAGATCTGGACAGTTACGAGCAGTACTTC. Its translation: CASSLDLDSYEQYF.